These 9 T cell receptor beta chains came from one sample sequenced in a study of blood T cells in healthy people across ages. A second about 6 to 11 cycle PCR used barcoded and J-beta primers. In TCRdb, the 5' RACE reads were re-called with MiXCR into one record per CDR3 protein. The sample lists approximately 810,000 distinct CDR3 sequences; approximately 35% were seen once. The material sequenced was blood. The receptors were gathered from a young man in good health.

Concerning this clonotype itself: Its ends do not fully match the called genes, so a read error is possible. This chain links TRBV12-3 or TRBV12-4 with TRBJ2-3, with a tentative D call TRBD2 (5 bases). The CDR3 has 14 residues. The CDR3 region is CASSPSGSTDTEYF. The CDR3, as DNA: TGTGCCAGCAGTCCTTCGGGGTCAACAGATACGGAGTATTTT.

CDR3 sequence reads: CATFTPGQGTEQFF. The CDR3 region has the DNA TGTGCCACCTTCACGCCGGGACAGGGGACTGAGCAGTTCTTC. The gene calls are TRBV6-2 or TRBV6-3 and TRBJ2-1; 10 bases match TRBD1. The CDR3 extends over 14 amino acids. J lost 9 bases, V lost 10 bases, and 12 bases had no gene match. Germline-derived CDR1 and CDR2 are MNHEY and SVGEGT.

The V and J genes are TRBV12-3 or TRBV12-4 and TRBJ1-3; D call uncertain. This CDR3 is 17 amino acids long. Trimming stripped 5 bases from V and 0 bases from J, with 17 bases between. Here the CDR3 reads CASSSSSGPSSGNTIYF. CDR3 sequence (DNA): TGTGCCAGCAGTAGTTCGTCAGGTCCAAGCTCTGGAAACACCATATATTTT.

This chain joins TRBV10-3 and TRBJ2-7, with D uncertain. The CDR3 is 13 residues long. V was cut by 4 bases and J by 2 bases, with 9 bases left in between. CDR1 is ENHRY and CDR2 is SYGVKD in the germline V gene. CDR3 DNA: TGTGCCATCAGTGTCGATGGCCCCTACGAGCAGTACTTC. Translating it yields CAISVDGPYEQYF.

The V call is TRBV4-2, the J call TRBJ2-1; 7 positions agree with TRBD1. There are 17 residues in the CDR3. Germline V lookup: CDR1 LGHNA, CDR2 YNFKEQ. The V segment lost 3 bases and the J segment 1 base; nucleotides outside the gene matches: 9. The CDR3 reads CASSQGFGTDSYNEQFF. CDR3 in DNA: TGTGCCAGCAGCCAGGGCTTCGGGACAGATTCCTACAATGAGCAGTTCTTC.

This clonotype was recorded a few times. One end of the junction is discordant with germline, which a read error may explain. This chain joins TRBV7-2 and TRBJ1-2; no firm D call. This CDR3 comprises 15 residues. Germline V gene sequence: CDR1 SGHTA, CDR2 FQGNSA. The CDR3, as DNA: TGTGCCAGCAGCTTTACCTACAGTAGCAACTATGACTACACCTTC. Encoded protein: CASSFTYSSNYDYTF.

This clonotype was seen many times. The chain uses TRBV20-1 and TRBJ2-3; D gene uncertain. V lost 5 bases, J lost 0 bases, and 9 bases lay in between. This CDR3 comprises 13 residues. CDR1 and CDR2 (germline): DFQATT, SNEGSKA (reference sequence). This chain's CDR3 is CSAGITSTDTQYF. The DNA for the CDR3 is TGCAGTGCTGGGATAACTAGCACAGATACGCAGTATTTT.

There are many counts of this clonotype. V usage is TRBV25-1 and J usage is TRBJ2-5, with D possibly matching TRBD2 (6 bases). The CDR3 is 14 amino acids. Germline lookup yields CDR1 MGHDK and CDR2 SYGVNS. V was trimmed by 1 base and J by 5 bases, leaving 11 bases between them. CDR3 bases: TGTGCCAGCAGTGAATCTGGGGGAGGCGAGACCCAGTACTTC. This gives the protein CASSESGGGETQYF.

The chain is built from TRBV27 and TRBJ1-6; D remains ambiguous. CDR3 length: 15 amino acids. Deletions cut 4 bases from V and 3 bases from J, with 10 bases between. Germline V gene data show CDR1 as MNHEY and CDR2 as SMNVEV (reference sequence). This chain's CDR3 is CASSSRENYNSPLHF. CDR3 sequence (DNA): TGTGCCAGCAGTTCTCGGGAGAACTATAATTCACCCCTCCACTTT.